The 13 T cell receptor beta chains below come from one sample, sequenced in a study of T and B cells in COVID-19 patients. Blood genomic DNA input for TRB amplification was 250-500 ng. BIOMED2 TRB-A/B primer pools were used in multiplex TRB PCR. TCRdb re-derived calls from the multiplex PCR reads in MiXCR, one entry per CDR3 protein. The sample records over 9,500 distinct CDR3 sequences, 30% being singletons. What was sequenced was blood. Receptor source: a human donor who had recovered from COVID-19.

This clonotype occurred once. The rearrangement links TRBV5-6 to TRBJ1-5; tentative D call: TRBD1 (5 bases). V lost 3 bases and J 1 base, leaving 8 bases between the germline ends. Germline V lookup: CDR1 SGHDT, CDR2 YYEEEE. The CDR3 contains 14 residues. CDR3 DNA sequence: TGTGCCAGCAGCTACCGGGACAGCAATCAGCCCCAGCATTTT. Residues: CASSYRDSNQPQHF.

This sequence joins TRBV7-9 and TRBJ1-2; 7 positions agree with TRBD1. This CDR3 has 13 residues. Germline V gene lookup returns CDR1 SEHNR and CDR2 FQNEAQ (reference sequence). V lost 5 bases and J lost 8; bases outside the gene matches: 8. CDR3 coding DNA: TGTGCCAGCAGCCAGACAGGGAATGGCGGCTACACCTTC. Translation: CASSQTGNGGYTF. The full variable domain, completed using reference TRBV7-9 and TRBJ1-2, is DTGVSQNPRHKITKRGQNVTFRCDPISEHNRLYWYRQTLGQGPEFLTYFQNEAQLEKSRLLSDRFSAERPKGSFSTLEIQRTEQGDSAMYLCASSQTGNGGYTFGSGTRLTVV.

On this clonotype: A read error may explain this, as a much larger clone is one base away. The chain couples TRBV30 to TRBJ2-3, with TRBD2 matching 10 bases. With V trimmed by 2 bases and J by 4 bases, 6 bases remained unmatched. The CDR3 extends over 15 amino acids. Germline CDR1 GTSNPN, CDR2 SVGIG (reference sequence). CDR3 coding DNA: TGTGCCTGGAGTATTAGGCTAGCGGGAGCAGATACGCAGTATTTT. Translated, it gives CAWSIRLAGADTQYF.

This clonotype came up a few times. The J gene is TRBJ2-7, the V gene TRBV19, with 15 nucleotides matching TRBD2. Per germline, CDR1 LNHDA and CDR2 SQIVND (reference sequence). J gave up 4 bases and V 5 bases, and 3 bases lay outside the gene matches. This CDR3 spans 15 amino acids. CDR3: CASSSGLAGGYEQYF. In nucleotides, the CDR3 is TGTGCCAGTAGTTCGGGACTAGCGGGAGGTTACGAGCAGTACTTC. The variable domain in full, with the rest retrieved from reference TRBV19 and TRBJ2-7, is DGGITQSPKYLFRKEGQNVTLSCEQNLNHDAMYWYRQDPGQGLRLIYYSQIVNDFQKGDIAEGYSVSREKKESFPLTVTSAQKNPTAFYLCASSSGLAGGYEQYFGPGTRLTVT.

This clonotype has a count of ten or more. This sequence joins TRBV11-3 and TRBJ1-1; D is unresolved. Per the germline V gene, CDR1 is SGHNT and CDR2 is YENEEA. Trimming removed 4 bases at V and 2 bases at J, with 11 bases between. The CDR3 contains 14 residues. CDR3: CASSSGRGNTEAFF. In DNA form, the CDR3 reads TGTGCCAGCAGCTCCGGTCGGGGTAACACTGAAGCTTTCTTT. The full variable domain, its missing parts supplied by reference TRBV11-3 and TRBJ1-1, is EAGVVQSPRYKIIEKKQPVAFWCNPISGHNTLYWYLQNLGQGPELLIRYENEEAVDDSQLPKDRFSAERLKGVDSTLKIQPAELGDSAVYLCASSSGRGNTEAFFGQGTRLTVV.

This clonotype occurred many times. This sequence joins TRBV12-3 or TRBV12-4 and TRBJ2-3, with D tentatively TRBD2 (5 bases). The CDR3 is 13 amino acids. V dropped 6 bases and J dropped 0 bases, with 7 bases sitting between them. The CDR3 DNA reads as TGTGCCAGCAGACGAGGGAGCACAGATACGCAGTATTTT. Translation: CASRRGSTDTQYF.

This sequence joins TRBV4-3 and TRBJ2-2, with 9 bases aligning to TRBD2. The CDR3 has 17 amino acids. V shed 0 bases, J shed 4 bases, and the junction held 6 bases outside the gene matches. Germline CDR1 and CDR2: LGHNA and YSLEER. For the CDR3, the DNA is TGCGCCAGCAGCCAAGATTCGCTAGCGGGGCTCACCGGGGAGCTGTTTTTT. Translating it yields CASSQDSLAGLTGELFF.

This clonotype counts as medium-sized. The chain has TRBV6-5 and TRBJ2-2, with TRBD1 as a possible D gene (6 bases). The CDR3 extends over 14 amino acids. The ends were cut back, 7 bases at V and 8 bases at J, with 17 bases in the middle. Germline V CDR1 and CDR2: MNHEY, SVGAGI. The CDR3 is CASTRARGLGELFF. In DNA form, the CDR3 reads TGTGCCAGCACCCGGGCCAGGGGATTGGGGGAGCTGTTTTTT.

The V gene is TRBV24-1, the J gene TRBJ2-5; TRBD1 is a possible D gene (6 bases). Germline assignment: CDR1 KGHDR and CDR2 SFDVKD. The CDR3 runs 16 residues. The germline V and J ends were trimmed by 4 bases and 3 bases, with 17 bases remaining between them. The CDR3 region has the DNA TGTGCCACCAGTGACCCGATGGGGAACAGGGAAGAGACCCAGTACTTC. Translated: CATSDPMGNREETQYF.

The chain joins TRBV27 to TRBJ1-2, with no clear D. Germline-derived CDR1 and CDR2 are MNHEY and SMNVEV (reference sequence). The CDR3 runs to 14 residues. The germline V and J ends were trimmed by 5 bases and 4 bases, with 14 bases remaining between them. The CDR3 DNA follows: TGTGCCAGCAGTCCCCTGGCAGGCCTCTATGGCTACACCTTC. It translates to CASSPLAGLYGYTF.

The J gene is TRBJ2-7, the V gene TRBV6-6; no reliable D call. The CDR3 has 14 residues. V lost 6 bases and J lost 3, with 15 bases in between. Germline CDR1 reads MNHNY; CDR2 reads SVGAGI (reference sequence). Written as DNA, the CDR3 is TGTGCCAGCAGCCAAGATCGACTTCACTACGAGCAGTACTTC. Translation gives CASSQDRLHYEQYF.

This clonotype appeared once. The genes are TRBV19 and TRBJ2-7; 9 bases align to TRBD2. CDR1 and CDR2 from the germline V gene are LNHDA and SQIVND (reference sequence). The ends lost 9 bases at V and 3 bases at J; junction bases unmatched: 12. This CDR3 has 15 residues. The DNA of the CDR3 is TGTGCCAGCCGTAGAGGGGCGGGAGGGGGCTACGAGCAGTACGTC. This translates into CASRRGAGGGYEQYV.

This clonotype was observed many times. The chain employs TRBV27 and TRBJ2-2, with 7 bases lining up with TRBD1. From germline, CDR1 is MNHEY and CDR2 SMNVEV (reference sequence). The CDR3 runs to 17 residues. V lost 0 bases, J lost 4 bases, and 8 bases stayed unmatched. The CDR3 reads CASSLSRQGVGTGELFF. In DNA, the CDR3 is TGTGCCAGCAGTTTATCGAGGCAGGGGGTAGGCACCGGGGAGCTGTTTTTT.